The 21 T cell receptor beta chains in this list originate from one sample, sequenced in a study of shared clonotypes between healthy human individuals. Naive CD8 cells comprised CD45RO-negative, CCR7-positively selected cells, excluding terminally differentiated effector memory CD45RA+ cells. TCRdb keeps only in-frame clones here, not all; method: immunoSEQ multiplex PCR. The sample has 2 million to 2.5 million clones, approximately 95% seen once. The source material was naive CD8+ T cells sorted from blood. Source of these receptors: a young man in good health.

The chain uses TRBV2 and TRBJ2-7; TRBD2 matches at 10 bases. The CDR3 spans 17 residues. The germline V gene encodes CDR1 SNHLY and CDR2 FYNNEI. V shed 0 bases, J shed 3 bases, and the junction held 8 bases outside the gene matches. As DNA, the CDR3 is TGTGCCAGCAGTGAAGCGCGGCTAGCGGGGGTCCTCTACGAGCAGTACTTC. Encoded protein: CASSEARLAGVLYEQYF.

The chain is built from TRBV10-2 and TRBJ2-3; D unresolved. This CDR3 has 11 amino acids. Trimming removed 2 bases from V and 5 bases from J, with 2 bases in between. The germline gives CDR1 WSHSY, CDR2 SAAADI. Here the CDR3 reads CASSEVDTQYF. The CDR3 nucleotides read TGCGCCAGCAGTGAGGTAGATACGCAGTATTTT.

The chain carries TRBV27 and TRBJ2-5, with D possibly being TRBD2 (7 bases). Trimming cost V 3 bases and J 4 bases, with 12 bases left between them. Per the germline V gene, CDR1 is MNHEY and CDR2 is SMNVEV (reference sequence). The CDR3 loop spans 14 amino acids. The CDR3, as DNA: TGTGCCAGCAGTTTTTACGGGGGGCTAGAGACCCAGTACTTC. Its translation: CASSFYGGLETQYF.

The chain carries TRBV7-2 and TRBJ2-7; D is perhaps TRBD1 or TRBD2 (6 bases each). Germline V gene lookup returns CDR1 SGHTA and CDR2 FQGNSA. The ends were cut back, 1 base at V and 3 bases at J, with 13 bases in the middle. The CDR3 runs to 15 residues. CDR3 nucleotides: TGTGCCAGCAGCTTAGAATGGGGGGCCCACTACGAGCAGTACTTC. It yields the protein CASSLEWGAHYEQYF.

V gene TRBV4-1 combines with J gene TRBJ2-7; D gene unclear. Trimming removed 0 bases from V and 2 bases from J, with 14 bases in between. The CDR3 consists of 16 residues. Germline V gene sequence: CDR1 MGHRA, CDR2 YSYEKL. The CDR3 nucleotides read TGCGCCAGCAGCCAAGAGTCTGGCAGGAAGGCCTACGAGCAGTACTTC. This translates into CASSQESGRKAYEQYF.

The rearrangement joins TRBV19 to TRBJ2-1; 7 bases align to TRBD1. This CDR3 has 13 amino acids. Germline V CDR1 and CDR2: LNHDA, SQIVND (reference sequence). The J segment lost 6 bases and the V segment lost 5 bases, leaving 4 bases of the junction unmatched. The CDR3 loop is CASSPDRVNEQFF. The CDR3 nucleotides read TGTGCCAGTAGTCCTGACAGGGTCAATGAGCAGTTCTTC.

The chain employs TRBV19 and TRBJ1-1, with a tentative D call TRBD1 (5 bases). The germline CDR1 and CDR2 sequences are LNHDA and SQIVND (reference sequence). The ends were cut back, 7 bases at V and 5 bases at J, with 20 bases in the middle. This CDR3 comprises 15 residues. The CDR3 loop is CASTGPWGGWTEAFF. The CDR3 DNA follows: TGTGCCAGTACCGGGCCCTGGGGGGGGTGGACTGAAGCTTTCTTT.

To note about this clone: Other DNA sequences within the sample encode an identical CDR3. The chain joins TRBV27 to TRBJ2-7, with D uncertain. Trimming took off 0 bases at V and 3 bases at J, with 6 bases between the two ends. The CDR3 covers 13 residues. Germline V gene lookup returns CDR1 MNHEY and CDR2 SMNVEV (reference sequence). The CDR3 sequence: CASSLSRNYEQYF. For the CDR3, the DNA is TGTGCCAGCAGTTTATCGAGAAACTACGAGCAGTACTTC.

The chain couples TRBV7-9 to TRBJ2-3, with D unclear. Germline values: CDR1 SEHNR, CDR2 FQNEAQ (reference sequence). Trimming removed 3 bases at V and 6 bases at J, with 13 bases between. CDR3 length equals 14 residues. The CDR3 is CASSFRPKGDTQYF. As DNA, the CDR3 is TGTGCCAGCAGCTTCCGGCCAAAAGGGGATACGCAGTATTTT.

The chain combines TRBV10-3 with TRBJ2-7, with D possibly being TRBD1 (6 bases). The CDR3 runs 14 residues. Germline values: CDR1 ENHRY, CDR2 SYGVKD. The V end was cut by 0 bases, the J end by 2 bases, with 8 bases between. Here the CDR3 DNA reads TGTGCCATCAGTGAGTCAGGACAGCCCTACGAGCAGTACTTC. Translating gives CAISESGQPYEQYF.

V usage is TRBV15 and J usage is TRBJ2-7; D possibly corresponds to TRBD2 (6 bases). Germline lookup yields CDR1 LNHNV and CDR2 YYDKDF (reference sequence). Trimming stripped 5 bases from V and 6 bases from J, with 17 bases between. CDR3 length: 14 amino acids. CDR3 in DNA: TGTGCCACCAGCCACTGGCGGGACGCCGCCGAGCAGTACTTC. Its translation: CATSHWRDAAEQYF.

The chain couples TRBV6-6 to TRBJ2-1; 11 nucleotides line up with TRBD2. This CDR3 region has 16 residues. CDR1 MNHNY and CDR2 SVGAGI come from the germline V gene (reference sequence). V shed 3 bases and J 8 bases; nucleotides not matched to a gene: 9. The CDR3 loop is CASSYLLGTSGYEQFF. DNA of the CDR3: TGTGCCAGCAGTTATCTTCTTGGGACTAGCGGCTATGAGCAGTTCTTC.

CDR3 sequence (DNA): TGTGCCAGCAGTTGGCCGGGACAGGGGCTTGAGACCCAGTACTTC. Translated, it gives CASSWPGQGLETQYF. The V call is TRBV7-6, the J call TRBJ2-5, with 10 bases aligning to TRBD1. CDR1 and CDR2 (germline): SGHVS, FNYEAQ. V dropped 6 bases and J dropped 5; count of bases not matched to a gene: 9. The CDR3 has 15 amino acids.

The chain couples TRBV21-1 to TRBJ2-7; no check of the table's D call, TRBD2, against the DNA was made. TRBV21-1 is shown as a pseudogene. The CDR3 is 17 amino acids. The CDR3 bases are TGTGCCAGCAGCAAACTGGGCGGGATCACAAGCTCCTACGAGCAGTACTTC. Encoded protein: CASSKLGGITSSYEQYF.

The chain recombines TRBV13 with TRBJ2-5, with 9 bases fitting TRBD1. Per germline, CDR1 PRHDT and CDR2 FYEKMQ (reference sequence). The CDR3 length is 15 residues. V shed 5 bases, J shed 9 bases, and the junction held 13 bases outside the gene matches. The CDR3 is CASSQTGTGSGAQYF. CDR3 nucleotides: TGTGCCAGCAGCCAAACCGGGACAGGGTCTGGGGCCCAGTACTTC.

The CDR3 DNA reads TGCGCCAGCAGTCACAGGGAGACCTCCTACAATGAGCAGTTCTTC. The encoded protein is CASSHRETSYNEQFF. V usage is TRBV10-1 and J usage is TRBJ2-1; TRBD1 is a possible D gene (6 bases). The CDR3 spans 15 residues. CDR1 WNHNN and CDR2 SYGVQD come from the germline V gene (reference sequence). V was trimmed by 5 bases and J by 0 bases, leaving 11 bases between them.

This clone was picked up one time. The chain carries TRBV4-3 and TRBJ1-2; possible D gene TRBD1, 5 bases. CDR1 LGHNA and CDR2 YSLEER come from the germline V gene. This CDR3 comprises 15 residues. With 1 base removed from V and 4 bases from J, the gap between germline ends came to 13 bases. The CDR3 protein is CASSQASGGGYGYTF. The CDR3 DNA sequence: TGCGCCAGCAGCCAAGCCTCAGGTGGGGGCTATGGCTACACCTTC.

The CDR3 here is CASSQEREGVDTEAFF. CDR3 nucleotide sequence: TGCGCCAGCAGCCAAGAAAGAGAGGGCGTGGACACTGAAGCTTTCTTT. V usage is TRBV4-1 and J usage is TRBJ1-1; no clear D gene. The V gene lost 0 bases and the J gene lost 3 bases, with 14 bases spanning the gap. CDR3 length equals 16 residues. Germline V lookup: CDR1 MGHRA, CDR2 YSYEKL.

Regarding this clone: One end of the junction varies from germline; a read error may be responsible. The chain links TRBV10-2 to TRBJ1-1; D not certain. Germline V gives CDR1 WSHSY, CDR2 SAAADI. The CDR3 has 8 amino acids. DNA of the CDR3: TGCGCCAGCAGTGTCATGGTTTTT. Its protein product is CASSVMVF.

This chain uses TRBV7-9 with TRBJ1-2, with TRBD1 identical over 8 bases. This CDR3 comprises 14 residues. Germline loops: CDR1 SEHNR, CDR2 FQNEAQ (reference sequence). Trimming cost V 5 bases and J 7 bases; bases outside gene matches: 9. The CDR3 nucleotides are TGTGCCAGCAGCCCTGGACAGGGTATGGGTGGCTACACCTTC. Amino acid sequence: CASSPGQGMGGYTF.

CDR3 DNA: TGTGCCAGCAGCGGCGGAGGGGGACAGGGGTATAATCAGCCCCAGCATTTT. This sequence encodes CASSGGGGQGYNQPQHF. The rearrangement links TRBV28 to TRBJ1-5; 10 bases match TRBD1. The V gene end was trimmed by 6 bases and the J gene end by 4 bases; junction bases not matched to a gene: 12. The CDR3 is 17 residues long. Per germline, CDR1 MDHEN and CDR2 SYDVKM.